This TCR beta chain was sequenced during a study of blood T cell repertoires in COVID-19. Background on the study: The cDNA or gDNA used as material had been derived from T cells, B-cell-depleted T cells, or PBMCs.

Authors' data handling: It was from reference gene primer amplification that nucleated cell counts were estimated. Libraries were prepared by immunoSEQ multiplex PCR; TCRdb keeps only in-frame clonotypes and omits some of them. V and J calls and clone size come straight from that table; D and trimming were deduced from the DNA. The top ten hold 6% to 8% of the sample, which has fewer than 450,000 clones, almost 90% seen once. Patients of the Seattle cohort, enrolled during active infection, were followed longitudinally. The CDR3 contains 15 residues. The source of this sequence is a woman between 65 and 79 years old with COVID-19, enrolled during active disease. The chain is built from TRBV21-1 and TRBJ2-1; the tabulated D call, TRBD2, remains unverified against the DNA. TRBV21-1 counts as a pseudogene. Sequenced input: peripheral blood. The CDR3: CASSKGRSSYNEQFF. In DNA, the CDR3 is TGTGCCAGCAGCAAAGGTAGGAGCTCCTACAATGAGCAGTTCTTC.